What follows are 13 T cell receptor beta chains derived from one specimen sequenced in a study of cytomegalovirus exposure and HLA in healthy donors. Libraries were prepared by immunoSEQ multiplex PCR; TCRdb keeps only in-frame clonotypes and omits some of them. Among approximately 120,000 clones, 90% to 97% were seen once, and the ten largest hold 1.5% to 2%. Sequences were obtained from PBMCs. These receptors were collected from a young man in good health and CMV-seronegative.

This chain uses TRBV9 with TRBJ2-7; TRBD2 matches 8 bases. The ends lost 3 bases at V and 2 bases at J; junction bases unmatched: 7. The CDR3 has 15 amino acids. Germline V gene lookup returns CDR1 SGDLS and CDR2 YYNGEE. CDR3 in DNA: TGTGCCAGCAGCGCCGGGGGGGACCTTACCTACGAGCAGTACTTC. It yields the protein CASSAGGDLTYEQYF.

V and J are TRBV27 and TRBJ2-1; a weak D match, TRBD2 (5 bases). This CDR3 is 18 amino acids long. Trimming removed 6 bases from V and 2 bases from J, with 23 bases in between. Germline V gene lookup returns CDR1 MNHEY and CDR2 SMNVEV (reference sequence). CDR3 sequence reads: CASSTISLERFAYNEQFF. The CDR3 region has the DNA TGTGCCAGCAGCACCATCTCCCTCGAGCGGTTCGCCTACAATGAGCAGTTCTTC.

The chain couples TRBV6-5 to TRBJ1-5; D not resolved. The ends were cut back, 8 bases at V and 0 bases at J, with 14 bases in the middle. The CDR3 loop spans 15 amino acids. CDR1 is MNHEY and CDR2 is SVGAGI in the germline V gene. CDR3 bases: TGTGCCAGCCGAAGCGGAGCTTATAGCAATCAGCCCCAGCATTTT. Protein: CASRSGAYSNQPQHF.

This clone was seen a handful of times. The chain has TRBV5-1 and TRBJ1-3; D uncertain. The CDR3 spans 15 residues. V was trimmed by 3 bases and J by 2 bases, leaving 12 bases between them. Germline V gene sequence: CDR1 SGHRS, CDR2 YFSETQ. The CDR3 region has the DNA TGCGCCAGCAGCTCGCTCGGGGTTGCTGGAAACACCATATATTTT. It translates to CASSSLGVAGNTIYF.

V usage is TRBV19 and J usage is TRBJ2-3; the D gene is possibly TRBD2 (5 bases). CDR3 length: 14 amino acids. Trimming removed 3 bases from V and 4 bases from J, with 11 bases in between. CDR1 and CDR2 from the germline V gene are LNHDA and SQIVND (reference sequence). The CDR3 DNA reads TGTGCCAGTAGTATTCGGTCAGCGGCAGATACGCAGTATTTT. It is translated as CASSIRSAADTQYF.

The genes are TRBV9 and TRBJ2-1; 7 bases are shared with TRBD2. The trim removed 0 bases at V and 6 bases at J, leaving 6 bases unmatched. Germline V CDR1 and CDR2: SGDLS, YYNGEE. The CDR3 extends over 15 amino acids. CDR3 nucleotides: TGTGCCAGCAGCGTAGGGGGGAGGGCCTCCAATGAGCAGTTCTTC. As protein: CASSVGGRASNEQFF.

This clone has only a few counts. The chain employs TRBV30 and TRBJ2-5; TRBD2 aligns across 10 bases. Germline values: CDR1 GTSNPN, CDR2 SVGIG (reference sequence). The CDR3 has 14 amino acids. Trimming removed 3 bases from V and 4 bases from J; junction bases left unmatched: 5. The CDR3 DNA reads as TGTGCCTGGAGGGTAGCGGGAGGCGGAGAGACCCAGTACTTC. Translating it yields CAWRVAGGGETQYF.

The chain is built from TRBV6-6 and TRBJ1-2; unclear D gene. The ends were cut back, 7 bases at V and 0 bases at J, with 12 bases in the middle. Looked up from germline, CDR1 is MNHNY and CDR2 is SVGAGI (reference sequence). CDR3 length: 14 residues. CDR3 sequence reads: CASTPRLTNYGYTF. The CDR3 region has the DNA TGTGCCAGCACTCCCAGGCTAACTAACTATGGCTACACCTTC.

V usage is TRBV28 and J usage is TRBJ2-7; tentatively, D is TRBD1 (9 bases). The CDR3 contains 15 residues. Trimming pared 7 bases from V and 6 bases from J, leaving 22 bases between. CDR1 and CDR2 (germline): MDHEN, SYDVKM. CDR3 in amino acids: CASTRGGTGWSEQYF. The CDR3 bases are TGTGCCAGCACCCGGGGGGGGACAGGGTGGAGCGAGCAGTACTTC.

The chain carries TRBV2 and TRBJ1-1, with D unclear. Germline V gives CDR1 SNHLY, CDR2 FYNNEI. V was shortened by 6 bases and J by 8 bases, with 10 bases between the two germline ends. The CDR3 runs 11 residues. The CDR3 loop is CASSPQFEAFF. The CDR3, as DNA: TGTGCCAGCAGCCCCCAATTCGAAGCTTTCTTT.

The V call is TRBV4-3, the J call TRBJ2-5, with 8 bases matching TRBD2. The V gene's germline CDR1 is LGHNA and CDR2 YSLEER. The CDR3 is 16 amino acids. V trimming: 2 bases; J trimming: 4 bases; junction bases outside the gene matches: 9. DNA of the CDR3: TGCGCCAGCAGCCAAAGGGACGGGAGGGCATTAGAGACCCAGTACTTC. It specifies CASSQRDGRALETQYF.

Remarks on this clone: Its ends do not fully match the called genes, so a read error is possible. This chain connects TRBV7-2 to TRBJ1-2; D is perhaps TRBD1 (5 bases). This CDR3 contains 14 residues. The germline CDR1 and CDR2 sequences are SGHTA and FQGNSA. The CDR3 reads CASSLAGAGYGYTF. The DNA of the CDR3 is TGTGCCAGCAGCCTAGCTGGGGCAGGGTATGGCTACACCTTC.

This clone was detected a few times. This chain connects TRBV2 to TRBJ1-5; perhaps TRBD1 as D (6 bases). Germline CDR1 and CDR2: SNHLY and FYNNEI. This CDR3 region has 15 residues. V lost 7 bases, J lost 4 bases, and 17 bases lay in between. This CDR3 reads CASTSATGRNQPQHF. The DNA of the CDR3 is TGTGCCAGCACGAGCGCGACAGGCCGAAATCAGCCCCAGCATTTT.